A single sample is the source of the 27 T cell receptor beta chains below, sequenced in a study of blood T cell repertoires in COVID-19 (dated by TCRdb to the early 2020s). Library method: the immunoSEQ multiplex PCR assay. TCRdb holds this immuneACCESS table with in-frame rearrangements only. Some clones are missing; in checked studies, unresolved V genes explain under half, and the rest has no known cause. Present in this sample are about 370,000 clones, around 87% of which were seen just once. In total, the top ten clones hold 1% of the sample. The source material was PBMCs or T cells enriched from blood (not recorded which). These receptors all come from a man between 18 and 29 years old who had recovered from COVID-19.

This clone showed up just once. The chain employs TRBV6-5 and TRBJ1-2; TRBD1 aligns across 10 bases. J was trimmed by 14 bases and V by 0 bases; bases with no gene match: 12. The CDR3 has 15 amino acids. The germline CDR1 and CDR2 sequences are MNHEY and SVGAGI. The CDR3 reads CASSYSGTGAMATTF. In nucleotides, the CDR3 is TGTGCCAGCAGTTACTCCGGGACAGGGGCTATGGCTACGACCTTC.

This sequence joins TRBV12-5 and TRBJ2-2, with a possible D match to TRBD2 (5 bases). The CDR3 extends over 14 amino acids. The V end lost 3 bases, the J end lost 5 bases, and 10 bases lay between the germline ends. Per germline, CDR1 LGHNT and CDR2 FRNRAP. CDR3 coding DNA: TGTGCTAGTGGTTTAACTCCGGGGACCGGGGAGCTGTTTTTT. Amino acids: CASGLTPGTGELFF.

V and J are TRBV7-9 and TRBJ1-3; 8 bases are shared with TRBD1. Germline V CDR1 and CDR2: SEHNR, FQNEAQ (reference sequence). This CDR3 has 17 residues. V gave up 5 bases and J gave up 0 bases; unmatched junction bases: 9. In DNA form, the CDR3 reads TGTGCCAGCAGCCCTTACCGACAGGGGAGCTCTGGAAACACCATATATTTT. This encodes CASSPYRQGSSGNTIYF. The full variable domain, its missing parts supplied by reference TRBV7-9 and TRBJ1-3, is DTGVSQNPRHKITKRGQNVTFRCDPISEHNRLYWYRQTLGQGPEFLTYFQNEAQLEKSRLLSDRFSAERPKGSFSTLEIQRTEQGDSAMYLCASSPYRQGSSGNTIYFGEGSWLTVV.

This chain joins TRBV5-1 and TRBJ2-7; TRBD1 agrees at 7 bases. Germline CDR1 is SGHRS and CDR2 is YFSETQ. CDR3 length: 14 amino acids. V dropped 4 bases and J dropped 4; count of bases not matched to a gene: 8. CDR3 sequence reads: CASSHPDRRYEQYF. Here the CDR3 DNA reads TGCGCCAGCAGCCACCCGGACAGGAGGTACGAGCAGTACTTC.

The genes are TRBV27 and TRBJ1-1; a weak D match, TRBD1 (6 bases). The CDR3 loop spans 14 amino acids. Germline assignment: CDR1 MNHEY and CDR2 SMNVEV (reference sequence). V was cut by 2 bases and J by 8 bases, with 15 bases left in between. Here the CDR3 DNA reads TGTGCCAGCAGTTTAGCATGGGACATCGGCGAAGCTTTCTTT. Protein: CASSLAWDIGEAFF.

This clone turned up a few times. The chain employs TRBV5-5 and TRBJ2-2, with 9 nucleotides matching TRBD1. The V segment lost 2 bases and the J segment 3 bases; nucleotides outside the gene matches: 8. In germline, CDR1 is SGHKS, CDR2 YYEKEE (reference sequence). There are 17 residues in the CDR3. CDR3 region: CASSFPRGQGDTGELFF. As DNA, the CDR3 is TGTGCCAGCAGCTTCCCCCGGGGACAGGGTGACACCGGGGAGCTGTTTTTT.

The chain carries TRBV4-2 and TRBJ2-5; 10 nucleotides match TRBD2. CDR1 LGHNA and CDR2 YNFKEQ come from the germline V gene. CDR3 length: 16 residues. V lost 0 bases and J lost 1; bases outside the gene matches: 2. The CDR3 loop reads CASSQDRTSGQETQYF. DNA of the CDR3: TGTGCCAGCAGCCAAGATCGGACTAGCGGCCAAGAGACCCAGTACTTC.

The chain uses TRBV6-5 and TRBJ2-7, with D possibly matching TRBD1 (6 bases). Germline V CDR1 and CDR2: MNHEY, SVGAGI. This CDR3 contains 13 residues. Trimming removed 6 bases from V and 3 bases from J, with 12 bases in between. The CDR3 loop is CASRRGQHYEQYF. As DNA, the CDR3 is TGTGCCAGCAGGCGAGGACAGCACTACGAGCAGTACTTC.

The rearrangement uses TRBV30 and TRBJ1-2; no definite D call. Trimming removed 0 bases at V and 1 base at J, with 12 bases between. CDR1 and CDR2 (germline): GTSNPN, SVGIG (reference sequence). The CDR3 length is 15 residues. The CDR3 protein is CAWSVYVGLNYGYTF. The CDR3 nucleotides read TGTGCCTGGAGTGTATACGTGGGCCTTAACTATGGCTACACCTTC.

The J gene is TRBJ1-4, the V gene TRBV11-2; no clear D. The V end was cut by 3 bases, the J end by 3 bases, with 17 bases between. The CDR3 sequence is 17 residues long. Germline CDR1 and CDR2: SGHAT and FQNNGV. The CDR3 DNA is TGTGCCAGCAGCTTCAATGTCCCAGGATTTTCTAATGAAAAACTGTTTTTT. The encoded protein is CASSFNVPGFSNEKLFF.

This clone was detected once. The rearrangement links TRBV18 to TRBJ1-4; D ambiguous. Trimming removed 5 bases from V and 0 bases from J, with 16 bases in between. There are 17 residues in the CDR3. CDR1 and CDR2 (germline): KGHSH, LQKENI. For the CDR3, the DNA is TGTGCCAGCTCAAGAACCGACATACGTGCAACTAATGAAAAACTGTTTTTT. Residues: CASSRTDIRATNEKLFF.

This chain links TRBV7-9 with TRBJ2-3, with D possibly being TRBD2 (6 bases). The CDR3 has 13 residues. Germline V gene lookup returns CDR1 SEHNR and CDR2 FQNEAQ (reference sequence). V lost 5 bases and J 3 bases, leaving 9 bases between the germline ends. The CDR3 loop reads CASSAGPTDTQYF. The CDR3 DNA reads as TGTGCCAGCAGCGCGGGGCCGACAGATACGCAGTATTTT.

The CDR3 nucleotides read TGTGCCAGCAGCGGACTAGCGGGAGAAATTCGCTCGTTCTTC. This translates into CASSGLAGEIRSFF. V gene TRBV28 combines with J gene TRBJ2-1; 13 bases fit TRBD2. Unmatched junction bases numbered 11, after V lost 6 bases and J lost 15 bases. This CDR3 has 14 amino acids. The V gene's germline CDR1 is MDHEN and CDR2 SYDVKM. Looking up the rest from reference TRBV28 and TRBJ2-1 gives the full variable domain: DVKVTQSSRYLVKRTGEKVFLECVQDMDHENMFWYRQDPGLGLRLIYFSYDVKMKEKGDIPEGYSVSREKKERFSLILESASTNQTSMYLCASSGLAGEIRSFFGPGTRLTVL.

The genes are TRBV5-1 and TRBJ2-3, with TRBD1 matching over 7 bases. The V segment lost 2 bases and the J segment 1 base; nucleotides outside the gene matches: 4. Germline CDR1 SGHRS, CDR2 YFSETQ. This CDR3 is built from 15 residues. The CDR3 reads CASSFRDSRTDTQYF. In nucleotides, the CDR3 is TGCGCCAGCAGCTTCCGGGACAGCCGCACAGATACGCAGTATTTT.

This clone was observed a few times. This chain connects TRBV7-9 to TRBJ2-7; 9 bases are shared with TRBD2. Germline V CDR1 and CDR2: SEHNR, FQNEAQ (reference sequence). The CDR3 is 17 residues long. V lost 5 bases to trimming and J lost 2 bases; unmatched junction nucleotides: 13. CDR3 DNA: TGTGCCAGCAGCGCGGGCCTAACTAGCGGGCAGACCTACGAGCAGTACTTC. The encoded protein is CASSAGLTSGQTYEQYF. Using reference TRBV7-9 and TRBJ2-7 for the parts outside the CDR3, the full variable domain is DTGVSQNPRHKITKRGQNVTFRCDPISEHNRLYWYRQTLGQGPEFLTYFQNEAQLEKSRLLSDRFSAERPKGSFSTLEIQRTEQGDSAMYLCASSAGLTSGQTYEQYFGPGTRLTVT.

The V gene is TRBV18, the J gene TRBJ1-1; 9 bases line up with TRBD1. The V segment lost 3 bases and the J segment 5 bases; nucleotides outside the gene matches: 7. CDR1 is KGHSH and CDR2 is LQKENI in the germline V gene. The CDR3 has 15 amino acids. The CDR3, as DNA: TGTGCCAGCTCACCGTGGACAGGGGATCGGACTGAAGCTTTCTTT. Protein product: CASSPWTGDRTEAFF.

This chain joins TRBV19 and TRBJ2-5, with D possibly matching TRBD2 (7 bases). Deletions cut 1 base from V and 6 bases from J, with 18 bases between. From germline, CDR1 is LNHDA and CDR2 SQIVND (reference sequence). CDR3 size: 16 residues. The DNA for the CDR3 is TGTGCCAGTAGTATAGGAGTGAAGGGGGGGTGGAAGACCCAGTACTTC. Its translation: CASSIGVKGGWKTQYF.

This clone turned up a few times. The V call is TRBV3-1 (or the pseudogene TRBV3-2), the J call TRBJ2-2, with a possible D match to TRBD2 (5 bases). Between the trimmed V and J ends, which lost 1 base and 3 bases, there was a span of 9 bases. CDR1 is LGHDT and CDR2 is YNNKEL in the germline V gene (reference sequence). The CDR3 totals 15 residues. CDR3 in DNA: TGTGCCAGCAGCCAAGGGACTCTATACACCGGGGAGCTGTTTTTT. This translates into CASSQGTLYTGELFF.

The rearrangement joins TRBV19 to TRBJ2-1; the D gene is possibly TRBD1 (5 bases). This CDR3 has 20 residues. V was trimmed by 4 bases and J by 0 bases, leaving 25 bases between them. Germline V gene sequence: CDR1 LNHDA, CDR2 SQIVND (reference sequence). The CDR3 sequence: CASSTSGHRLGFSSYNEQFF. The CDR3 nucleotides read TGTGCCAGTAGTACCTCAGGCCACAGGCTCGGCTTTAGCTCCTACAATGAGCAGTTCTTC.

This clone was detected many times. The genes are TRBV7-2 and TRBJ2-1; no clear D. Germline V gives CDR1 SGHTA, CDR2 FQGNSA. The CDR3 is 15 amino acids. V was clipped by 5 bases and J by 0 bases, with 11 bases between them. The DNA for the CDR3 is TGTGCCAGCAGCCATGACATATCCTCCTACAATGAGCAGTTCTTC. Encoded protein: CASSHDISSYNEQFF.

Here the CDR3 DNA reads TGTGCCAGCAGTTTCGGGGTAAATCAGCCCCAGCATTTT. It translates to CASSFGVNQPQHF. This sequence joins TRBV28 and TRBJ1-5; D is unresolved. Between the trimmed V and J ends, which lost 3 bases and 4 bases, there was a span of 7 bases. CDR1 MDHEN and CDR2 SYDVKM come from the germline V gene. This CDR3 spans 13 amino acids. The whole variable domain, remainder taken from reference TRBV28 and TRBJ1-5, is DVKVTQSSRYLVKRTGEKVFLECVQDMDHENMFWYRQDPGLGLRLIYFSYDVKMKEKGDIPEGYSVSREKKERFSLILESASTNQTSMYLCASSFGVNQPQHFGDGTRLSIL.

The rearrangement uses TRBV5-6 and TRBJ1-2; 10 positions agree with TRBD1. CDR1 SGHDT and CDR2 YYEEEE come from the germline V gene. This CDR3 is built from 16 residues. After removal of 4 bases from V and 6 bases from J, the junction contained 12 bases not matched to a gene. The CDR3 protein is CASSPGQGKGSHGYTF. The CDR3 DNA is TGTGCCAGCAGCCCGGGACAGGGGAAGGGTAGTCATGGCTACACCTTC.

The chain uses TRBV14 and TRBJ1-6; D gene unclear. V lost 4 bases, J lost 9 bases, and 10 bases lay in between. CDR3 size: 13 residues. Germline V lookup: CDR1 SGHDN, CDR2 FVKESK. CDR3 DNA: TGTGCCAGCAGCCCATACTCCCGTTCACCCCTCCACTTT. Its translation is CASSPYSRSPLHF.

For this clone: The conserved phenylalanine or tryptophan normally closing the CDR3 is absent here, so this likely arose from a read error. The limits of the CDR3 on the DNA are not certain, so only TCRdb's listed CDR3 is given. This rearrangement joins TRBV6-5 to TRBJ1-4. The CDR3 spans 10 residues, counting both ends. From germline, CDR1 is MNHEY and CDR2 SVGAGI. This CDR3 reads CASSYSVFVD.

Notes on this clone: This same CDR3 is encoded by further DNA sequences in the sample. This chain connects TRBV18 to TRBJ1-5, with 8 positions matching TRBD1. The J segment lost 7 bases and the V segment lost 4 bases, leaving 6 bases of the junction unmatched. The CDR3 is 14 amino acids. Germline V gives CDR1 KGHSH, CDR2 LQKENI. The CDR3 loop is CASSLGQGGQPQHF. The CDR3 DNA follows: TGTGCCAGCTCACTAGGACAGGGAGGGCAGCCCCAGCATTTT.

On this clone itself: A junction boundary mismatches the germline segment, possibly from a read error. The chain employs TRBV4-2 and TRBJ2-5, with 10 bases identical to TRBD2. Looked up from germline, CDR1 is LGHNA and CDR2 is YNFKEQ. The CDR3 sequence is 17 residues long. CDR3 residues: CASSPLAGGSSGEAQYF. The CDR3, as DNA: TGTGCCAGCAGCCCTTTAGCGGGGGGCTCCTCCGGAGAGGCCCAGTACTTC.

V and J are TRBV7-8 and TRBJ2-7, with D maybe TRBD1 (6 bases). The CDR3 runs 15 residues. Germline CDR1 SGHVS, CDR2 FQNEAQ. The V and J ends lost 4 bases and 3 bases respectively, with 16 bases between them. CDR3 residues: CASSSKRQARYEQYF. The CDR3 nucleotides read TGTGCCAGCAGCTCCAAAAGACAGGCCCGCTACGAGCAGTACTTC.